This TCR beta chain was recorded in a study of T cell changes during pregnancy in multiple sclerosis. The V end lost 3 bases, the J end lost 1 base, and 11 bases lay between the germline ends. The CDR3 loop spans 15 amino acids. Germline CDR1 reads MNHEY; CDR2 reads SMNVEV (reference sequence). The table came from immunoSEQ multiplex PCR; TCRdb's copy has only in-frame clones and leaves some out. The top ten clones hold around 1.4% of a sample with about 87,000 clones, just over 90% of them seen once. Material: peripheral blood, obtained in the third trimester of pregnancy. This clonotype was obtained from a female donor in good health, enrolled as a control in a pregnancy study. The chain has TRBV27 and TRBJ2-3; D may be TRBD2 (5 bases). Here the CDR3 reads CASSFGGLGTDTQYF. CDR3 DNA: TGTGCCAGCAGTTTTGGCGGACTTGGCACAGATACGCAGTATTTT.